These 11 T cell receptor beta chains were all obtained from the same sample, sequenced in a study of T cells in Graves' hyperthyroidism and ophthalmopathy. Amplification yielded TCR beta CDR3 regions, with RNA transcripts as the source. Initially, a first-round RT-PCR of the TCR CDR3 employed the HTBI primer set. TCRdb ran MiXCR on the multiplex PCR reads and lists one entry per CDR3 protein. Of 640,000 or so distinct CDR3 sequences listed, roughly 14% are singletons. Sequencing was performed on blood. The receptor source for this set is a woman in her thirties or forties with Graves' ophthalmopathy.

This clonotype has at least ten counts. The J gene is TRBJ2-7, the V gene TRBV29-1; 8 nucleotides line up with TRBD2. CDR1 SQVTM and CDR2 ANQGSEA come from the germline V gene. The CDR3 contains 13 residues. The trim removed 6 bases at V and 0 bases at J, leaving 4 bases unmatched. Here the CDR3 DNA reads TGCAGCGTGACTAGCGCATCCTCCTACGAGCAGTACTTC. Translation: CSVTSASSYEQYF.

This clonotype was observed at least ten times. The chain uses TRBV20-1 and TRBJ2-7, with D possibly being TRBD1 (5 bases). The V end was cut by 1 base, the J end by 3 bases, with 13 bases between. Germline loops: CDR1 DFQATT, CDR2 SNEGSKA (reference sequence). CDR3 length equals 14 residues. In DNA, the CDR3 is TGCAGTGCTAGAGGAAGACAGACGATCTACGAGCAGTACTTC. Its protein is CSARGRQTIYEQYF.

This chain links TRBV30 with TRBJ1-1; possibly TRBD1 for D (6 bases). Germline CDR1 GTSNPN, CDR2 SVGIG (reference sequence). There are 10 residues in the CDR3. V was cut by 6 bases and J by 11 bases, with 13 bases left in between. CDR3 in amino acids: CACPGTPAFF. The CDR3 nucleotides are TGTGCCTGTCCCGGGACACCGGCTTTCTTT.

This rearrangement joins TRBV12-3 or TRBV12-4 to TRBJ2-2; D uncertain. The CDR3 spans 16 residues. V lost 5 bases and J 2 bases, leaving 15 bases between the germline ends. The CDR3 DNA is TGTGCCAGCAGTACACAAGGTCGGAGCAACACCGGGGAGCTGTTTTTT. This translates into CASSTQGRSNTGELFF.

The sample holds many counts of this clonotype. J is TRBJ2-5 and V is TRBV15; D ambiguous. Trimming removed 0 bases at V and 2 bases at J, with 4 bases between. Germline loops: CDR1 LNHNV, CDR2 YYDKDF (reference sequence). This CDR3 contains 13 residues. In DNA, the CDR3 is TGTGCCACCAGCAGAGATAATCAAGAGACCCAGTACTTC. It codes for CATSRDNQETQYF.

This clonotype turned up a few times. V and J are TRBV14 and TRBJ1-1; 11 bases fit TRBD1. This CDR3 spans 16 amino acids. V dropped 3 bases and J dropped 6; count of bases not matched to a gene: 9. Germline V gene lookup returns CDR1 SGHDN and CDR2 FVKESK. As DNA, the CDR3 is TGTGCCAGCAGCCATGTCCGGGACAGGGGGATCCCTGAAGCTTTCTTT. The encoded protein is CASSHVRDRGIPEAFF.

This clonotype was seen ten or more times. CDR3 nucleotides: TGTGCCAGCAACTACTTGAACACTGAAGCTTTCTTT. It encodes CASNYLNTEAFF. The chain couples TRBV28 to TRBJ1-1; no clear D. Germline V gene data show CDR1 as MDHEN and CDR2 as SYDVKM. V was shortened by 7 bases and J by 0 bases, with 6 bases between the two germline ends. This CDR3 is 12 amino acids long.

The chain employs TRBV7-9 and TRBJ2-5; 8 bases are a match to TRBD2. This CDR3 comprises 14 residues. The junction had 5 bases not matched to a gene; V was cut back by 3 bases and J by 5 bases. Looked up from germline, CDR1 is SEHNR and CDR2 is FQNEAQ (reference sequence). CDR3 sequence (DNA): TGTGCCAGCAGCTTCCCGGGAGGGCCGGAGACCCAGTACTTC. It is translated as CASSFPGGPETQYF.

In nucleotides, the CDR3 is TGTGCCAGCAGCCAGAGCGACAGGACCCCTGAAGCTTTCTTT. The encoded protein is CASSQSDRTPEAFF. The V call is TRBV3-1, the J call TRBJ1-1; maybe TRBD1 (6 bases). V dropped 3 bases and J dropped 6 bases, with 14 bases sitting between them. The length of the CDR3 is 14 residues. Germline values: CDR1 LGHDT, CDR2 YNNKEL (reference sequence).

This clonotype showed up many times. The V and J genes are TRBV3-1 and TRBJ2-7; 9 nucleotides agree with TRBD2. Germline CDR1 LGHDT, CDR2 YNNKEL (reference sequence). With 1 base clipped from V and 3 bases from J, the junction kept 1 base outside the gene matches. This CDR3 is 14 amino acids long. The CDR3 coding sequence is TGTGCCAGCAGCCAAGGGACTAGCGTCTACGAGCAGTACTTC. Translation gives CASSQGTSVYEQYF.

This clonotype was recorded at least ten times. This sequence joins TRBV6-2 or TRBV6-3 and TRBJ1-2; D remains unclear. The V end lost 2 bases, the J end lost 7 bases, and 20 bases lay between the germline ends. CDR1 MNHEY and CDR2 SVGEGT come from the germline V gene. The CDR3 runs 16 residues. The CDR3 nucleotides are TGTGCCAGCAGTTACCCGGCCGGGTCCTTAGTCGGTGGCTACACCTTC. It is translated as CASSYPAGSLVGGYTF.